This T cell receptor (beta chain) was sequenced in a study of cytomegalovirus exposure and HLA in healthy donors. Study background: T cells numbering approximately 170 million yielded 100 million to 120 million unique TCR beta sequences in an earlier analysis.

Findings of the study overall: A later analysis reported that several of the most significant clusters appeared to be linked to common viral pathogens, among them Epstein-Barr virus. Cytomegalovirus-associated TCR beta chains were listed, numbering some 180.

Healthy people donating bone marrow made up the donors. The primer mix had 60 Vbeta and 13 Jbeta primers. Generated by immunoSEQ multiplex PCR, the TCRdb table keeps only in-frame clones and is missing some. The data hold about 110,000 clones, with approximately 80% observed a single time. The CDR3 is made up of 15 amino acids. CDR1 ENHRY and CDR2 SYGVKD come from the germline V gene. Comment on this clone: Its antigen is unidentified. One end of the junction does not line up with germline, which may come from a read error.

The chain combines TRBV10-3 with TRBJ2-1; TRBD2 agrees at 11 bases. Sample: PBMCs. The sequence was collected from a young man in good health and CMV-seropositive. CDR3 protein: CASSELAGGPNEQFF. The CDR3 bases are TGTGCCAGCAGTGAATTAGCGGGGGGGCCAAATGAGCAGTTCTTC.